These T cell receptor beta chains were read from a single sample in a study of blood T cell repertoires in COVID-19. Profiling relied on immunoSEQ multiplex PCR, and the TCRdb table lists in-frame clones only, not all of them. This repertoire shows around 150,000 clones, around 81% found once; its top ten account for approximately 5%. Material: peripheral blood. Source of these receptors: a woman aged 50 to 60 with acute or convalescent COVID-19. Both conserved end residues are part of each CDR3. Fields, in order: V gene, D gene, J gene, clone size, CDR3 protein, CDR3 DNA. A D gene is named only where the DNA matches it firmly. Not every row has a clone size; where given, it reads once, few, many or a size class.

V gene: TRBV5-1
D gene: .
J gene: TRBJ2-1
clone size: .
CDR3 protein: CASRQPVVGVSYNEQFF
CDR3 DNA: TGCGCCAGTAGACAACCAGTAGTGGGTGTCTCCTACAATGAGCAGTTCTTC

V gene: TRBV5-4
D gene: TRBD1
J gene: TRBJ2-7
clone size: .
CDR3 protein: CASSGTGVEQYF
CDR3 DNA: TGTGCCAGCAGCGGGACAGGGGTCGAGCAGTACTTC

V gene: TRBV7-3
D gene: TRBD1
J gene: TRBJ1-1
clone size: .
CDR3 protein: CASSFAGTGGSEAFF
CDR3 DNA: TGTGCCAGCAGCTTCGCCGGGACAGGGGGCTCTGAAGCTTTCTTT

V gene: TRBV19
D gene: TRBD1
J gene: TRBJ1-5
clone size: .
CDR3 protein: CASSFRTGTYSNQPQHF
CDR3 DNA: TGTGCCAGTAGTTTTCGGACAGGGACGTATAGCAATCAGCCCCAGCATTTT

V gene: TRBV25-1
D gene: .
J gene: TRBJ1-1
clone size: .
CDR3 protein: CASVEGPLGAFF
CDR3 DNA: TGTGCCAGCGTCGAGGGCCCTTTGGGAGCTTTCTTT

V gene: TRBV7-2
D gene: .
J gene: TRBJ1-2
clone size: .
CDR3 protein: CASSTNRDQGYGYTF
CDR3 DNA: TGTGCCAGCAGCACGAACAGGGACCAGGGATATGGCTACACCTTC

V gene: TRBV19
D gene: TRBD1
J gene: TRBJ1-5
clone size: .
CDR3 protein: CASSIEQGMPQHF
CDR3 DNA: TGTGCCAGTAGTATAGAACAGGGGATGCCCCAGCATTTT

V gene: TRBV9
D gene: .
J gene: TRBJ1-4
clone size: .
CDR3 protein: CASSGFTGSTNEKLFF
CDR3 DNA: TGTGCCAGCAGCGGGTTTACAGGCTCCACTAATGAAAAACTGTTTTTT

V gene: TRBV9
D gene: .
J gene: TRBJ1-2
clone size: few
CDR3 protein: CASSPAHHPRFYGYTF
CDR3 DNA: TGTGCCAGCAGCCCAGCCCATCACCCCAGGTTCTATGGCTACACCTTC

V gene: TRBV4-3
D gene: .
J gene: TRBJ1-1
clone size: .
CDR3 protein: CASSQAEVNTEAFF
CDR3 DNA: TGCGCCAGCAGCCAAGCCGAGGTGAACACTGAAGCTTTCTTT

V gene: TRBV5-6
D gene: .
J gene: TRBJ1-4
clone size: .
CDR3 protein: CASSLVGTGDEKLFF
CDR3 DNA: TGTGCCAGCAGCTTGGTGGGGACGGGAGATGAAAAACTGTTTTTT

V gene: TRBV4-3
D gene: .
J gene: TRBJ1-1
clone size: .
CDR3 protein: CASSQDGGMAGTEAFF
CDR3 DNA: TGCGCCAGCAGCCAAGATGGTGGGATGGCGGGCACTGAAGCTTTCTTT

V gene: TRBV5-1
D gene: TRBD1
J gene: TRBJ2-2
clone size: .
CDR3 protein: CASSLADRGQGELFF
CDR3 DNA: TGCGCCAGCAGCTTGGCCGACAGGGGGCAAGGGGAGCTGTTTTTT

V gene: TRBV27
D gene: .
J gene: TRBJ1-5
clone size: few
CDR3 protein: CASSSIPGRYDGKQPQHF
CDR3 DNA: TGTGCCAGCAGTTCTATACCAGGGCGGTACGATGGGAAACAGCCCCAGCATTTT

V gene: TRBV19
D gene: .
J gene: TRBJ2-3
clone size: once
CDR3 protein: CASIRDTQYF
CDR3 DNA: TGTGCCAGTATCCGAGATACGCAGTATTTT

V gene: TRBV6-5
D gene: .
J gene: TRBJ1-2
clone size: .
CDR3 protein: CASSLDTDYGYTF
CDR3 DNA: TGTGCCAGCAGCCTCGACACCGACTATGGCTACACCTTC

V gene: TRBV14
D gene: .
J gene: TRBJ2-2
clone size: .
CDR3 protein: CASSPRTAGELFF
CDR3 DNA: TGTGCCAGCAGCCCGAGGACAGCCGGGGAGCTGTTTTTT

V gene: TRBV24-1
D gene: TRBD1
J gene: TRBJ1-2
clone size: .
CDR3 protein: CATSDPGTGADGYTF
CDR3 DNA: TGTGCCACCAGTGACCCCGGGACAGGGGCGGATGGCTACACCTTC

V gene: TRBV2
D gene: .
J gene: TRBJ1-4
clone size: .
CDR3 protein: CASRAGPNEKLFF
CDR3 DNA: TGTGCCAGCAGGGCGGGTCCTAATGAAAAACTGTTTTTT

V gene: TRBV18
D gene: TRBD1
J gene: TRBJ1-2
clone size: few
CDR3 protein: CASSATGQGDGYTF
CDR3 DNA: TGTGCCAGCTCAGCCACGGGACAGGGTGATGGCTACACCTTC

V gene: TRBV25-1
D gene: .
J gene: TRBJ1-1
clone size: .
CDR3 protein: CASRRNTEAFF
CDR3 DNA: TGTGCCAGCAGGCGGAACACTGAAGCTTTCTTT

V gene: TRBV7-9
D gene: .
J gene: TRBJ1-5
clone size: .
CDR3 protein: CASSLSGNSNQPQHF
CDR3 DNA: TGTGCCAGCAGCTTATCCGGGAATAGCAATCAGCCCCAGCATTTT

V gene: TRBV6-1
D gene: TRBD1
J gene: TRBJ1-1
clone size: .
CDR3 protein: CASSEQGVGAEAFF
CDR3 DNA: TGTGCCAGCAGTGAACAGGGGGTGGGCGCTGAAGCTTTCTTT

V gene: TRBV11-2
D gene: TRBD1
J gene: TRBJ1-2
clone size: few
CDR3 protein: CASSPSLDPQGVNYGYTF
CDR3 DNA: TGTGCCAGCAGCCCTAGTTTAGATCCCCAGGGGGTTAACTATGGCTACACCTTC

V gene: TRBV19
D gene: TRBD1
J gene: TRBJ1-5
clone size: .
CDR3 protein: CASSWTGRMQPQHF
CDR3 DNA: TGTGCCAGTAGTTGGACAGGGAGGATGCAGCCCCAGCATTTT

V gene: TRBV7-9
D gene: .
J gene: TRBJ1-4
clone size: .
CDR3 protein: CASSRGVAEKLFF
CDR3 DNA: TGTGCCAGCAGCCGCGGCGTAGCGGAAAAACTGTTTTTT

V gene: TRBV7-2
D gene: .
J gene: TRBJ1-5
clone size: .
CDR3 protein: CASSADMNQPQHF
CDR3 DNA: TGTGCCAGCAGCGCCGACATGAATCAGCCCCAGCATTTT

V gene: TRBV7-2
D gene: .
J gene: TRBJ1-6
clone size: .
CDR3 protein: CASSPQGAADFALHF
CDR3 DNA: TGTGCCAGCAGCCCCCAGGGTGCCGCGGATTTCGCCCTCCACTTT

V gene: TRBV19
D gene: .
J gene: TRBJ2-2
clone size: once
CDR3 protein: CASQALTAGELFF
CDR3 DNA: TGTGCCAGTCAGGCCCTCACAGCCGGGGAGCTGTTTTTT

V gene: TRBV4-3
D gene: TRBD2
J gene: TRBJ2-3
clone size: .
CDR3 protein: CASSQDGAGGGSDTQYF
CDR3 DNA: TGCGCCAGCAGCCAAGATGGCGCGGGGGGAGGCTCAGATACGCAGTATTTT

V gene: TRBV29-1
D gene: .
J gene: TRBJ1-1
clone size: .
CDR3 protein: CSVGGLQSTEAFF
CDR3 DNA: TGCAGCGTTGGGGGGCTACAGAGTACTGAAGCTTTCTTT

V gene: TRBV6-5
D gene: TRBD1
J gene: TRBJ1-5
clone size: .
CDR3 protein: CASTPGQNQPQHF
CDR3 DNA: TGTGCCAGCACCCCGGGACAGAATCAGCCCCAGCATTTT

V gene: TRBV19
D gene: .
J gene: TRBJ2-7
clone size: few
CDR3 protein: CASSIRSGSYEQYF
CDR3 DNA: TGTGCCAGTAGTATACGGTCAGGAAGCTACGAGCAGTACTTC

V gene: TRBV6-5
D gene: .
J gene: TRBJ1-4
clone size: .
CDR3 protein: CASRQSNEKLFF
CDR3 DNA: TGTGCCAGCAGACAGTCGAATGAAAAACTGTTTTTT

V gene: TRBV24-1
D gene: TRBD1
J gene: TRBJ2-2
clone size: .
CDR3 protein: CATSAGTANTGELFF
CDR3 DNA: TGTGCCACTTCCGCCGGGACAGCGAACACCGGGGAGCTGTTTTTT

V gene: TRBV5-8
D gene: .
J gene: TRBJ1-6
clone size: .
CDR3 protein: CASSAPIQNNSPLHF
CDR3 DNA: TGTGCCAGCAGCGCCCCCATACAGAATAATTCACCCCTCCACTTT

V gene: TRBV19
D gene: .
J gene: TRBJ2-2
clone size: .
CDR3 protein: CASTEQVNTGELFF
CDR3 DNA: TGTGCCAGTACCGAACAGGTGAACACCGGGGAGCTGTTTTTT

V gene: TRBV5-1
D gene: TRBD1
J gene: TRBJ1-1
clone size: .
CDR3 protein: CASSLIQENRGRKLLYTEAFF
CDR3 DNA: TGCGCCAGCAGCTTAATACAGGAAAACAGGGGGAGAAAATTGTTGTACACTGAAGCTTTCTTT

V gene: TRBV19
D gene: .
J gene: TRBJ1-5
clone size: .
CDR3 protein: CASSHYGNDQPQHF
CDR3 DNA: TGTGCCAGTAGTCACTACGGGAACGATCAGCCCCAGCATTTT

V gene: TRBV7-2
D gene: .
J gene: TRBJ1-1
clone size: .
CDR3 protein: CASSEQLDSYTEAFF
CDR3 DNA: TGTGCCAGCAGCGAGCAATTGGACAGCTACACTGAAGCTTTCTTT

V gene: TRBV7-8
D gene: .
J gene: TRBJ2-7
clone size: .
CDR3 protein: CASSLLAGSYEQYF
CDR3 DNA: TGTGCCAGCAGCTTACTCGCGGGGTCCTACGAGCAGTACTTC

V gene: TRBV29-1
D gene: TRBD1
J gene: TRBJ1-5
clone size: .
CDR3 protein: CSARTGTDNQPQHF
CDR3 DNA: TGCAGCGCTAGAACCGGGACAGACAATCAGCCCCAGCATTTT

V gene: TRBV11-2
D gene: TRBD2
J gene: TRBJ2-1
clone size: .
CDR3 protein: CASSLDSGGFHEQFF
CDR3 DNA: TGTGCCAGCAGCTTAGATAGCGGGGGGTTCCATGAGCAGTTCTTC

V gene: TRBV27
D gene: TRBD2
J gene: TRBJ2-3
clone size: .
CDR3 protein: CASSLMTSGVDTQYF
CDR3 DNA: TGTGCCAGCAGTTTAATGACTAGCGGGGTGGATACGCAGTATTTT

V gene: TRBV9
D gene: .
J gene: TRBJ1-5
clone size: many
CDR3 protein: CASSPEGLSNQPQHF
CDR3 DNA: TGTGCCAGCAGCCCTGAGGGACTTAGCAATCAGCCCCAGCATTTT

V gene: TRBV25-1
D gene: TRBD2
J gene: TRBJ2-1
clone size: .
CDR3 protein: CASSEPSGVGYNEQFF
CDR3 DNA: TGTGCCAGCAGTGAACCTAGCGGGGTAGGCTACAATGAGCAGTTCTTC

V gene: TRBV29-1
D gene: .
J gene: TRBJ1-2
clone size: .
CDR3 protein: CSAPLLGGYTF
CDR3 DNA: TGCAGCGCGCCGCTTCTCGGTGGCTACACCTTC

V gene: TRBV14
D gene: .
J gene: TRBJ2-7
clone size: .
CDR3 protein: CASSQWEYEQYF
CDR3 DNA: TGTGCCAGCAGCCAATGGGAGTACGAGCAGTACTTC

V gene: TRBV6-1
D gene: TRBD2
J gene: TRBJ2-1
clone size: .
CDR3 protein: CASSGTGLAGGPQLGFF
CDR3 DNA: TGTGCCAGCAGTGGGACGGGACTAGCGGGGGGCCCACAATTAGGGTTCTTC